This passage covers 31 T cell receptor beta chains from one sample sequenced in a study of blood T cell repertoires in COVID-19. The data were produced by immunoSEQ multiplex PCR, yet TCRdb's version contains in-frame clones alone and is incomplete. The data show about 190,000 clones, around 88% seen once. The sequencing sample was made of PBMCs or T cells enriched from blood (not recorded which). These TCRs come from a woman aged 30 to 39 who had recovered from COVID-19.

This clone was seen just once. The chain combines TRBV2 with TRBJ2-5; D might be TRBD1 (6 bases). Germline V gives CDR1 SNHLY, CDR2 FYNNEI. Trimming pared 6 bases from V and 2 bases from J, leaving 13 bases between. CDR3 length equals 14 residues. The CDR3 DNA sequence: TGTGCCAGCAGCCCCGGGACACAGCAAGAGACCCAGTACTTC. Translating it yields CASSPGTQQETQYF.

This chain connects TRBV4-1 to TRBJ1-5; 9 bases line up with TRBD1. Germline CDR1 and CDR2: MGHRA and YSYEKL. This CDR3 contains 18 residues. V dropped 4 bases and J dropped 1; count of bases not matched to a gene: 11. The CDR3 spells CASSREFTGGASNQPQHF. CDR3 bases: TGCGCCAGCAGCCGAGAGTTTACAGGGGGCGCGAGCAATCAGCCCCAGCATTTT.

This clone was detected once. This chain uses TRBV28 with TRBJ1-3, with TRBD1 matching 7 bases. The length of the CDR3 is 18 residues. CDR1 MDHEN and CDR2 SYDVKM come from the germline V gene. Trimming cost V 2 bases and J 7 bases; bases outside gene matches: 17. CDR3 protein: CASSLPDPRQGRGNTIYF. DNA for the CDR3: TGTGCCAGCAGTTTACCCGACCCCCGACAGGGACGTGGGAACACCATATATTTT.

This clone showed up just a few times. The rearrangement links TRBV5-1 to TRBJ1-1; no clear D gene. V was clipped by 0 bases and J by 1 base, with 7 bases between them. The CDR3 totals 14 residues. The germline V gene has CDR1 SGHRS and CDR2 YFSETQ. CDR3 DNA: TGCGCCAGCAGCTTGGAAGGGAGGAACACTGAAGCTTTCTTT. Protein: CASSLEGRNTEAFF.

The J gene is TRBJ1-4, the V gene TRBV7-9; 7 bases are a match to TRBD1. Per germline, CDR1 SEHNR and CDR2 FQNEAQ (reference sequence). Trimming took 6 bases from V and 7 from J; bases not matched to a gene: 8. This CDR3 has 14 amino acids. In DNA form, the CDR3 reads TGTGCCAGCAGTTCCGACAGGGTAATTGAAAAACTGTTTTTT. As protein: CASSSDRVIEKLFF.

This chain joins TRBV14 and TRBJ2-7; possibly TRBD2 for D (5 bases). CDR1 is SGHDN and CDR2 is FVKESK in the germline V gene. This CDR3 contains 13 residues. With 4 bases removed from V and 0 bases from J, the gap between germline ends came to 7 bases. The CDR3 region is CASSLAGSYEQYF. The CDR3, as DNA: TGTGCCAGCAGCCTGGCGGGCTCCTACGAGCAGTACTTC.

J is TRBJ2-7 and V is TRBV6-2 or TRBV6-3; TRBD2 might be the D (6 bases). The CDR3 consists of 14 residues. Deletions cut 2 bases from V and 5 bases from J, with 13 bases between. Per germline, CDR1 MNHEY and CDR2 SVGEGT. For the CDR3, the DNA is TGTGCCAGCAGTTACGGGGGGAGACTGGACGAGCAGTACTTC. Its translation: CASSYGGRLDEQYF.

The V gene is TRBV6-5, the J gene TRBJ2-5, with a tentative D call TRBD1 (5 bases). This CDR3 has 15 residues. Germline CDR1 and CDR2: MNHEY and SVGAGI. The V end lost 2 bases, the J end lost 4 bases, and 14 bases lay between the germline ends. The CDR3 region is CASSYRAARAETQYF. In nucleotides, the CDR3 is TGTGCCAGCAGTTACCGGGCCGCCAGGGCAGAGACCCAGTACTTC.

This clone was recorded only once. The rearrangement uses TRBV3-1 (or the pseudogene TRBV3-2) and TRBJ2-5; 12 bases map to TRBD2. The CDR3 is 16 residues long. The germline CDR1 and CDR2 sequences are LGHDT and YNNKEL (reference sequence). V was clipped by 4 bases and J by 9 bases; unmatched bases: 12. The CDR3 protein is CASSPPPGLAGGAQYF. In DNA form, the CDR3 reads TGTGCCAGCAGCCCCCCCCCGGGACTAGCGGGTGGGGCCCAGTACTTC.

This chain links TRBV4-2 with TRBJ2-2; no reliable D call. This CDR3 is 14 amino acids long. The germline V gene has CDR1 LGHNA and CDR2 YNFKEQ. V shed 4 bases and J shed 1 base, with 7 bases lying between them. The CDR3 here is CASSPGENTGELFF. For the CDR3, the DNA is TGTGCCAGCAGCCCAGGCGAGAACACCGGGGAGCTGTTTTTT.

Turning to this clone: Compared with germline, one end of the junction differs, possibly owing to a read error. The chain joins TRBV7-7 to TRBJ2-5; D is perhaps TRBD1 (6 bases). There are 11 residues in the CDR3. Germline CDR1 is SSHAT and CDR2 is FNYEAQ (reference sequence). This chain's CDR3 is CASRGSETQYF. CDR3 in DNA: TGTGCTAGCAGGGGTAGCGAGACCCAGTACTTC.

V and J are TRBV27 and TRBJ2-7, with TRBD1 matching 7 bases. Germline lookup yields CDR1 MNHEY and CDR2 SMNVEV (reference sequence). This CDR3 spans 14 amino acids. V shed 6 bases, J shed 2 bases, and the junction held 7 bases outside the gene matches. The CDR3 bases are TGTGCCAGCAGCCCGACAGGGCGTCCCTACGAGCAGTACTTC. It translates to CASSPTGRPYEQYF.

The rearrangement joins TRBV5-1 to TRBJ2-2; 7 nucleotides align to TRBD2. The CDR3 loop spans 15 amino acids. Trimming at V came to 1 base and at J to 3 bases, leaving 3 bases not matched to a gene. Germline V CDR1 and CDR2: SGHRS, YFSETQ. The chain's CDR3 is CASSLPAGDTGELFF. CDR3 nucleotide sequence: TGCGCCAGCAGCTTGCCCGCGGGAGACACCGGGGAGCTGTTTTTT.

J is TRBJ2-3 and V is TRBV2; 9 bases fit TRBD2. V was pared by 11 bases and J by 3 bases, with 6 bases of the junction left unmatched. Per the germline V gene, CDR1 is SNHLY and CDR2 is FYNNEI. The CDR3 runs 13 residues. CDR3 region: CAGGGLATDTQYF. The CDR3 coding sequence is TGTGCCGGCGGGGGACTAGCAACAGATACGCAGTATTTT.

V usage is TRBV21-1 and J usage is TRBJ2-2; no check of the table's D call, TRBD2, against the DNA was made. TRBV21-1 is noted as a pseudogene. The CDR3 loop spans 17 amino acids. The CDR3 protein is CASSKGTSGSRTGELFF. In DNA form, the CDR3 reads TGTGCCAGCAGCAAAGGGACTAGCGGGAGTAGAACCGGGGAGCTGTTTTTT.

This clone appeared a single time. The chain has TRBV4-1 and TRBJ2-1; TRBD2 aligns across 11 bases. The CDR3 runs to 19 residues. Trimming removed 0 bases from V and 7 bases from J; junction bases left unmatched: 14. In germline, CDR1 is MGHRA, CDR2 YSYEKL. For the CDR3, the DNA is TGCGCCAGCAGCCAAGATCGGGCTAGCGGGAGGTTTGGGAGGAATGAGCAGTTCTTC. Translated, it gives CASSQDRASGRFGRNEQFF.

This clone was counted a single time. The V and J genes are TRBV28 and TRBJ1-1, with D possibly TRBD1 on 6 matching bases. V was cut by 6 bases and J by 3 bases, with 14 bases left in between. The CDR3 spans 14 residues. Germline CDR1 is MDHEN and CDR2 is SYDVKM. In nucleotides, the CDR3 is TGTGCCAGCAGCGCGCCGGGGGGGCACACTGAAGCTTTCTTT. This codes for CASSAPGGHTEAFF.

V is TRBV7-8 and J is TRBJ2-3; D is undetermined. Germline V CDR1 and CDR2: SGHVS, FQNEAQ. Trimming cost V 5 bases and J 6 bases, with 9 bases left between them. This CDR3 region has 12 residues. The CDR3 sequence is CASSITGDTQYF. DNA for the CDR3: TGTGCCAGCAGCATCACCGGGGATACGCAGTATTTT.

CDR3 DNA: TGCGCCAGCAGCCAGGACCCTCAGACCGACTATGGAGTCGATGAGCAGTTCTTC. Its translation is CASSQDPQTDYGVDEQFF. The V call is TRBV4-1, the J call TRBJ2-1; TRBD2 might be the D (5 bases). This CDR3 has 18 residues. V lost 3 bases to trimming and J lost 8 bases, with 26 bases between them. Germline V gene lookup returns CDR1 MGHRA and CDR2 YSYEKL.

CDR3 protein: CASSQGRSEQFF. DNA of the CDR3: TGTGCCAGCAGCCAAGGGAGGAGTGAGCAGTTCTTC. V is TRBV3-1 (or the pseudogene TRBV3-2) and J is TRBJ2-1; D possibly corresponds to TRBD2 (5 bases). Germline CDR1 and CDR2: LGHDT and YNNKEL (reference sequence). The CDR3 covers 12 residues. V lost 1 base and J lost 9, with 7 bases in between.

The sample holds a few counts of this clone. This rearrangement joins TRBV5-4 to TRBJ2-2; TRBD2 is a possible D gene (6 bases). V lost 4 bases to trimming and J lost 2 bases, with 12 bases between them. Germline V gene lookup returns CDR1 SGHNT and CDR2 YYREEE (reference sequence). The CDR3 runs 15 residues. As DNA, the CDR3 is TGTGCCAGCAGCGACGGGACTGTTAACACCGGGGAGCTGTTTTTT. Translated, it gives CASSDGTVNTGELFF.

The genes are TRBV9 and TRBJ2-1; 11 nucleotides match TRBD2. The V and J ends lost 4 bases and 4 bases, in that order; junction bases with no gene match: 4. Germline CDR1 SGDLS, CDR2 YYNGEE. CDR3 length equals 15 residues. The CDR3 bases are TGTGCCAGCAGCTCAGGGACTAGCGGATACAATGAGCAGTTCTTC. Translated: CASSSGTSGYNEQFF.

V and J are TRBV2 and TRBJ1-2; D is uncertain. Germline-derived CDR1 and CDR2 are SNHLY and FYNNEI. CDR3 length equals 12 residues. With 3 bases removed from V and 4 bases from J, the gap between germline ends came to 6 bases. In DNA, the CDR3 is TGTGCCAGCAGTGATGGCAGCTATGGCTACACCTTC. Its translation: CASSDGSYGYTF.

The V call is TRBV7-2, the J call TRBJ2-3; tentative D call: TRBD2 (5 bases). V lost 2 bases and J lost 7, with 10 bases in between. The germline CDR1 and CDR2 sequences are SGHTA and FQGNSA. The CDR3 is made up of 13 amino acids. CDR3 sequence: CASSLSEVNTQYF. For the CDR3, the DNA is TGTGCCAGCAGCTTATCGGAGGTGAATACGCAGTATTTT.

A few counts support this clone. The chain uses TRBV4-1 and TRBJ1-1; D is undetermined. Germline lookup yields CDR1 MGHRA and CDR2 YSYEKL. There are 15 residues in the CDR3. The V end lost 1 base, the J end lost 2 bases, and 11 bases lay between the germline ends. CDR3 loop: CASSQVRPTNTEAFF. The CDR3 DNA is TGCGCCAGCAGCCAAGTGAGGCCCACAAACACTGAAGCTTTCTTT.

V is TRBV27 and J is TRBJ1-5; 11 bases line up with TRBD1. The CDR3 runs 15 residues. CDR1 MNHEY and CDR2 SMNVEV come from the germline V gene (reference sequence). After removal of 4 bases from V and 6 bases from J, the junction contained 5 bases not matched to a gene. This CDR3 is CASSSGTGGIQPQHF. CDR3 bases: TGTGCCAGCAGTTCCGGGACAGGGGGAATTCAGCCCCAGCATTTT.

The genes are TRBV5-4 and TRBJ2-2; TRBD2 might be the D (6 bases). Trimming removed 4 bases at V and 3 bases at J, with 16 bases between. The germline V gene encodes CDR1 SGHNT and CDR2 YYREEE (reference sequence). CDR3 length: 16 residues. For the CDR3, the DNA is TGTGCCAGCAGCGAAAAGGGACTCCAGTACACCGGGGAGCTGTTTTTT. Amino acids: CASSEKGLQYTGELFF.

This rearrangement joins TRBV7-9 to TRBJ2-2; 9 nucleotides line up with TRBD2. This CDR3 has 13 residues. With V trimmed by 8 bases and J by 6 bases, 4 bases remained unmatched. Germline CDR1 reads SEHNR; CDR2 reads FQNEAQ (reference sequence). The CDR3 DNA is TGTGCCAGCGGTAGCGGGAGTGCCGGGGAGCTGTTTTTT. Translating it yields CASGSGSAGELFF.

This rearrangement joins TRBV18 to TRBJ1-3; 7 bases agree with TRBD1. The CDR3 is made up of 17 amino acids. V shed 2 bases and J 9 bases; nucleotides not matched to a gene: 16. Germline values: CDR1 KGHSH, CDR2 LQKENI. The CDR3 DNA sequence: TGTGCCAGCTCACCAAACATCTTAAGTCAGGGGGACTTCACCATATATTTT. Residues: CASSPNILSQGDFTIYF.

CDR3 in amino acids: CSVNLAGQGPYEQYF. CDR3 nucleotide sequence: TGCAGCGTCAACTTGGCGGGACAGGGGCCCTACGAGCAGTACTTC. The chain recombines TRBV29-1 with TRBJ2-7, with 10 bases fitting TRBD1. V gave up 6 bases and J gave up 2 bases; unmatched junction bases: 10. Germline loops: CDR1 SQVTM, CDR2 ANQGSEA. This CDR3 spans 15 amino acids.

The sample holds a few counts of this clone. V is TRBV7-9 and J is TRBJ1-2; no firm D call. Germline CDR1 SEHNR, CDR2 FQNEAQ (reference sequence). The ends were cut back, 3 bases at V and 5 bases at J, with 10 bases in the middle. The CDR3 has 13 amino acids. The CDR3 is CASSFRIGYGYTF. CDR3 nucleotide sequence: TGTGCCAGCAGCTTCCGAATCGGGTATGGCTACACCTTC.